The 10 T cell receptor beta chains in this list originate from one sample, sequenced in a study of tissue T cells after allogeneic stem cell transplantation. The time point denotes: mouse harvest day 7 after allogeneic transplant. The graft held 10^6 splenic CD5+ T cells and 10^7 T-cell-depleted bone marrow cells. This table comes from immunoSEQ multiplex PCR, and its TCRdb copy is limited to in-frame clones, with some not included. The top ten hold around 7.1% of the sample, which has around 8,000 clones, about 48% seen once. The sample comprised gut tissue. These receptors were collected from a female BALB/c mouse given C57BL/6 T cells with graft-versus-host disease after an allogeneic hematopoietic cell transplant.

With respect to this clone: Here the gene names and germline are mouse. The read gets to within 1 residue of the CDR3 end, and the germline J gene fills in the rest. Within the sample, other DNA sequences also encode this same CDR3. The genes are TRBV26 and TRBJ1-2; D uncertain. V lost 0 bases and J 2 bases, leaving 4 bases between the germline ends. The CDR3 is 13 residues long. The germline gives CDR1 KGHPV, CDR2 FQNQEV (reference sequence). CDR3 sequence: CASSLSTNSDYTF. CDR3 DNA, as far as it was read: TGTGCCAGCAGTCTGTCGACCAACTCCGACTACACC.

Remarks on this clone: The gene names given are mouse names. CDR3 bases read: TGTGCAAGCAGCTTGACAGGCGGGGAACAGTAC. It yields the protein CASSLTGGEQY. The CDR3, in full, reads CASSLTGGEQYF. The V call is TRBV16, the J call TRBJ2-7, with D possibly TRBD1 on 6 matching bases. Read coverage stops 1 residue before the CDR3 terminus; the germline J gene supplies the remainder. With 3 bases removed from V and 7 bases from J, the gap between germline ends came to 10 bases. CDR1 and CDR2 from the germline V gene are SGHSA and FRNQAP. CDR3 size: 12 residues.

As regards this clone: Gene names are mouse gene names. Read sequence stops 1 residue before the CDR3 end, and the germline J gene provides the missing end. The chain couples TRBV3 to TRBJ2-5; 11 nucleotides match TRBD2. This CDR3 comprises 17 residues. V lost 1 base to trimming and J lost 0 bases; unmatched junction nucleotides: 3. Germline CDR1 reads SNHLY; CDR2 reads FYNGKV (reference sequence). CDR3: CASSLGGLGVNQDTQYF. The part of the CDR3 DNA that was read is TGTGCCAGCAGCTTAGGGGGACTGGGGGTTAACCAAGACACCCAGTAC. Full variable domain (rest looked up from reference TRBV3 and TRBJ2-5): GPKVLQIPSHQIIDMGQMVTLNCDPVSNHLYFYWYKQILGQQMEFLVNFYNGKVMEKSKLFKDQFSVERPDGSYFTLKIQPTALEDSAVYFCASSLGGLGVNQDTQYFGPGTRLLVL.

This clone counts as large. Gene names are the mouse ones. From the germline J gene comes the end of the CDR3, since the read stops 1 residue before it. The chain is built from TRBV12-2 and TRBJ1-4, with D unclear. V was pared by 0 bases and J by 3 bases, with 7 bases between. The CDR3 contains 14 residues. Per the germline V gene, CDR1 is SGHLS and CDR2 is HYDKME. The CDR3 sequence: CASSLGETNERLFF. The part of the CDR3 DNA that was read is TGTGCCAGCTCTCTCGGGGAGACCAACGAAAGATTATTT. Complete variable domain (other parts from reference TRBV12-2 and TRBJ1-4): NSGVVQSPRYIIKGKGERSILKCIPISGHLSVAWYQQTQGQELKFFIQHYDKMERDKGNLPSRFSVQQFDDYHSEMNMSALELEDSAVYFCASSLGETNERLFFGHGTKLSVL.

This clone has only a few counts. The gene names given are mouse names. The DNA ends 1 residue before the CDR3 does, and the rest of the CDR3 is filled in from the germline J gene. V is TRBV13-3 and J is TRBJ2-2; 9 bases are a match to TRBD2. The CDR3 length is 14 residues. The germline V gene has CDR1 NNHDY and CDR2 SYVADS. V shed 2 bases and J 6 bases; nucleotides not matched to a gene: 2. Here the CDR3 reads CASSEAGGAGQLYF. CDR3 DNA (partial): TGTGCCAGCAGTGAGGCTGGGGGGGCCGGGCAGCTCTAC.

Regarding this clone: Mouse names are used for the genes. The read stops 1 residue short of the end of the CDR3; the missing end is completed from the germline J gene. The V gene is TRBV16, the J gene TRBJ2-5, with 11 bases aligning to TRBD2. The V segment lost 3 bases and the J segment 5 bases; nucleotides outside the gene matches: 1. CDR1 and CDR2 (germline): SGHSA, FRNQAP. CDR3 length: 14 amino acids. The CDR3 sequence: CASSFGTGGDTQYF. The CDR3 bases that were read are TGTGCAAGCAGCTTCGGGACTGGGGGAGACACCCAGTAC. Full variable domain (rest looked up from reference TRBV16 and TRBJ2-5): NAGVIQTPRHKVTGKGQEATLWCEPISGHSAVFWYRQTIVQGLEFLTYFRNQAPIDDSGMPKERFSAQMPNQSHSTLKIQSTQPQDSAVYLCASSFGTGGDTQYFGPGTRLLVL.

Concerning this clone itself: Each gene name is a mouse one. The sequence runs out 1 residue before the end of the CDR3; the remainder is reconstructed from the germline J gene. This chain joins TRBV26 and TRBJ2-2; D is uncertain. Trimming pared 4 bases from V and 0 bases from J, leaving 6 bases between. CDR3 size: 14 residues. Germline V CDR1 and CDR2: KGHPV, FQNQEV (reference sequence). The sequenced CDR3 bases are TGTGCCAGCAGTCCGACAACAAACACCGGGCAGCTCTAC. Amino acids: CASSPTTNTGQLY. The full-length CDR3 reads as CASSPTTNTGQLYF.

On this clone itself: Gene names are mouse gene names. Coverage ceases 1 residue before the CDR3 finishes, and the germline J gene fills in the end. The chain joins TRBV3 to TRBJ2-3; 8 nucleotides line up with TRBD1. Germline CDR1 is SNHLY and CDR2 is FYNGKV (reference sequence). The CDR3 is made up of 14 amino acids. Trimming removed 5 bases from V and 1 base from J; junction bases left unmatched: 2. The sequenced CDR3 bases are TGTGCCAGCAGCCCGGGACAGGGTGCAGAAACGCTGTAT. This translates into CASSPGQGAETLY. The entire CDR3 sequence reads CASSPGQGAETLYF.

Regarding this clone: The gene names given are mouse names. The read finishes 1 residue shy of the CDR3 end, and the germline J gene is used to complete it. This chain connects TRBV26 to TRBJ1-4; a possible D gene is TRBD1 (5 bases). V lost 4 bases and J lost 3, with 12 bases in between. Germline V gene data show CDR1 as KGHPV and CDR2 as FQNQEV (reference sequence). The CDR3 consists of 15 residues. The CDR3 spells CASSPVGGTNERLFF. CDR3 DNA (partial): TGTGCCAGCAGTCCCGTCGGGGGAACCAACGAAAGATTATTT.

As regards this clone: Gene names are mouse gene names. The CDR3 end falls 1 residue outside the read, so it is completed with the germline J gene. The chain has TRBV13-3 and TRBJ2-1; D is unclear. CDR1 NNHDY and CDR2 SYVADS come from the germline V gene. V was cut by 3 bases and J by 5 bases, with 6 bases left in between. The CDR3 is 12 amino acids. This CDR3 is CASSAADAEQFF. Partial CDR3 DNA: TGTGCCAGCAGTGCCGCGGATGCTGAGCAGTTC.